This is a list of T cell receptor beta chains from one sample in a study of regulatory T cells in long-lasting Graves disease. Each CDR3 protein is one row after TCRdb ran MiXCR on the multiplex PCR reads. The table records around 400,000 distinct CDR3 sequences, over 20% of them present only once. Sequencing used peripheral blood mononuclear cells (PBMCs), obtained when the disease was refractory, from a patient treated with antithyroid drugs. The receptors stem from a female donor with Graves disease. Each CDR3 is given with its conserved first and last residue. The order of the fields is V gene, D gene, clone size, J gene, CDR3 protein, CDR3 DNA. D genes are given only for firm matches. Clone size appears in some rows only: once, few, many, or a class for an expanded clone.

>TRBV27|.|few|TRBJ2-7
CASRPTWSSYEQYF
TGTGCCAGCAGACCTACCTGGTCCTCCTACGAGCAGTACTTC
>TRBV20-1|TRBD1|.|TRBJ1-1
CSARDPGQGGVTEAFF
TGCAGTGCTAGAGATCCCGGACAGGGGGGAGTCACTGAAGCTTTCTTT
>TRBV28|.|many|TRBJ1-4
CASRPSNEKLFF
TGTGCCAGCAGGCCGTCTAATGAAAAACTGTTTTTT
>TRBV20-1|.|many|TRBJ2-5
CSAVVAQETQYF
TGCAGTGCGGTGGTGGCCCAAGAGACCCAGTACTTC
>TRBV10-1|.|.|TRBJ2-1
CASSESQGQASGGPYNEQFF
TGCGCCAGCAGTGAAAGTCAGGGACAAGCGTCTGGCGGACCTTACAATGAGCAGTTCTTC
>TRBV29-1|TRBD1|.|TRBJ1-4
CSVAGQEGNEKLFF
TGCAGCGTCGCCGGACAGGAGGGAAATGAAAAACTGTTTTTT
>TRBV11-2|.|.|TRBJ2-2
CASSPLTSQSRELFF
TGTGCCAGCAGCCCACTGACTAGTCAGTCTCGGGAGCTGTTTTTT
>TRBV29-1|.|.|TRBJ1-3
CSVEGAAENTIYF
TGCAGCGTTGAAGGGGCAGCGGAGAACACCATATATTTT
>TRBV6-2/TRBV6-3|TRBD1|many|TRBJ2-5
CASSRGTGKETQYF
TGTGCCAGCAGTAGGGGGACAGGAAAAGAGACCCAGTACTTC
>TRBV5-1|.|many|TRBJ2-7
CASSFIGGEQYF
TGCGCCAGCAGCTTCATCGGGGGCGAGCAGTACTTC
>TRBV6-1|.|.|TRBJ1-2
CASSEGWTALSPYHGYTF
TGTGCCAGCAGTGAAGGTTGGACAGCCCTTTCCCCCTACCATGGCTACACCTTC
>TRBV7-9|TRBD2|.|TRBJ2-7
CASSLVVGLADPYSYEQYF
TGTGCCAGCAGCTTAGTCGTGGGACTAGCGGACCCCTACTCCTACGAGCAGTACTTC
>TRBV4-2|.|.|TRBJ2-7
CASSSTVHYEQYF
TGTGCCAGCAGCTCAACAGTTCACTACGAGCAGTACTTC